This T cell receptor beta chain was obtained from a study of blood T cell repertoires in COVID-19. This CDR3 spans 13 amino acids. The V gene end was trimmed by 6 bases and the J gene end by 5 bases; junction bases not matched to a gene: 5. Sequencing used immunoSEQ multiplex PCR; TCRdb keeps in-frame clones, though not all of them. The repertoire holds around 330,000 clones, 87% seen once, with about 8.9% in the top ten. Only one count was recorded for this clone. The chain uses TRBV12-3 or TRBV12-4 and TRBJ2-5; TRBD2 agrees at 8 bases. The TCR comes from a woman aged 18-29 years who had recovered from COVID-19. Sequenced input: PBMCs or T cells enriched from blood (not recorded which). This chain's CDR3 is CASRIGGAETQYF. The CDR3 DNA reads as TGTGCCAGCAGGATCGGGGGGGCCGAGACCCAGTACTTC.